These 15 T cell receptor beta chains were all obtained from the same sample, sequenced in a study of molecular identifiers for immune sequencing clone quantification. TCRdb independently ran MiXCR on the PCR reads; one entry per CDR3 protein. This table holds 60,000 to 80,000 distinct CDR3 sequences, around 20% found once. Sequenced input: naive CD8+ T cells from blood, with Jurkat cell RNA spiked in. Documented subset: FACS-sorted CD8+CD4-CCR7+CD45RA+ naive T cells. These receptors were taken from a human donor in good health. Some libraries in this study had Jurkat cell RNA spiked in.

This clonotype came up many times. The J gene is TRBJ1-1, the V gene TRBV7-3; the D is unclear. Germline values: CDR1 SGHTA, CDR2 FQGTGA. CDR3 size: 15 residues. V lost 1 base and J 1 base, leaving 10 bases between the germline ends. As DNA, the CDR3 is TGTGCCAGCAGCTTAATCTATGCCGGGAACACTGAAGCTTTCTTT. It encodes CASSLIYAGNTEAFF.

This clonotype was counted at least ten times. CDR3 in amino acids: CASSPGLAGGPLYYEQYF. The CDR3 bases are TGTGCCAGCAGCCCGGGACTAGCGGGAGGGCCCCTCTACTACGAGCAGTACTTC. The V call is TRBV7-9, the J call TRBJ2-7, with TRBD2 matching over 16 bases. V shed 5 bases and J 3 bases; nucleotides not matched to a gene: 10. Germline assignment: CDR1 SEHNR and CDR2 FQNEAQ (reference sequence). The CDR3 length is 18 residues.

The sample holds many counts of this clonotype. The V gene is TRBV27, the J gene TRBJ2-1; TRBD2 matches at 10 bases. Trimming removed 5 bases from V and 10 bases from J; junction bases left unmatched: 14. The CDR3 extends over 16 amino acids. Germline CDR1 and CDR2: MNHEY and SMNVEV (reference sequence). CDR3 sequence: CASSPSGGEQSTEQFF. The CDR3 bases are TGTGCCAGCAGTCCTAGCGGGGGTGAACAAAGTACCGAGCAGTTCTTC.

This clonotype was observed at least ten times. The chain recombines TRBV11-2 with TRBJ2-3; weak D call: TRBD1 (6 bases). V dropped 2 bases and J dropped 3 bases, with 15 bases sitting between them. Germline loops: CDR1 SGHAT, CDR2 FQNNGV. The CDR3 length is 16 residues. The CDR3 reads CASSLFPIRGTDTQYF. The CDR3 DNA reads TGTGCCAGCAGCTTATTCCCAATTAGGGGGACAGATACGCAGTATTTT.

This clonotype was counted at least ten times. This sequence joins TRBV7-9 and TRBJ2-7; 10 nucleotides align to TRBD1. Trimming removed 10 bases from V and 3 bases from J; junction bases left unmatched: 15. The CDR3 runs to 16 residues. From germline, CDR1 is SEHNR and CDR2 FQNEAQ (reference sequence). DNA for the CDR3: TGTGCCATAGCCTCTCCGAGGGACAGGGGTGGCTACGAGCAGTACTTC. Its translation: CAIASPRDRGGYEQYF.

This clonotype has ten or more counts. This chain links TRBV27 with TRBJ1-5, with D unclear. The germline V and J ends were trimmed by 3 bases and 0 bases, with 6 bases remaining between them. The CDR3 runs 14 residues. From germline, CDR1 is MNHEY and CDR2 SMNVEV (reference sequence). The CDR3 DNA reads TGTGCCAGCAGTTTGAAAATTAGCAATCAGCCCCAGCATTTT. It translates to CASSLKISNQPQHF.

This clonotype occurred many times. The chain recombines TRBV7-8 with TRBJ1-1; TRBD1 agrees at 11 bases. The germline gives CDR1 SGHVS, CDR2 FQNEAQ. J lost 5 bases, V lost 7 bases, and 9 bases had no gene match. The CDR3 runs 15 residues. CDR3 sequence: CASTLGTGGTTEAFF. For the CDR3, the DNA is TGTGCCAGCACCCTAGGGACAGGGGGAACGACTGAAGCTTTCTTT.

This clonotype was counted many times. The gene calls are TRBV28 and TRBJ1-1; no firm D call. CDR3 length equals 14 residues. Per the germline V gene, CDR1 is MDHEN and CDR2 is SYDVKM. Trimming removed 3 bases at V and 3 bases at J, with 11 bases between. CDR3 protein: CASSFRARDTEAFF. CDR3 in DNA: TGTGCCAGCAGTTTCCGAGCTCGGGACACTGAAGCTTTCTTT.

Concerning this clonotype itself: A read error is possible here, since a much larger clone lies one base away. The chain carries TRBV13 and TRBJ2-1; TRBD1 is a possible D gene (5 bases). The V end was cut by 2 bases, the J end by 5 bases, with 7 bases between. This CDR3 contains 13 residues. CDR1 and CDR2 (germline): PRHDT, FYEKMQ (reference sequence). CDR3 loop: CASSLRTHNEQFF. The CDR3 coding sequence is TGTGCCAGCAGCTTAAGGACACACAATGAGCAGTTCTTC.

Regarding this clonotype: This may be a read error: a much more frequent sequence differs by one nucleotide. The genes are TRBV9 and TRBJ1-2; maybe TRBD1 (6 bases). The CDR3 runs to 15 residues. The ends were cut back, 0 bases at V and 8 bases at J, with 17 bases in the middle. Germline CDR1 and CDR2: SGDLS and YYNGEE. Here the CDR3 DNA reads TGTGCCAGCAGCGTAGTCTCAGGGGATGTGTACGGCTACACCTTC. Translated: CASSVVSGDVYGYTF.

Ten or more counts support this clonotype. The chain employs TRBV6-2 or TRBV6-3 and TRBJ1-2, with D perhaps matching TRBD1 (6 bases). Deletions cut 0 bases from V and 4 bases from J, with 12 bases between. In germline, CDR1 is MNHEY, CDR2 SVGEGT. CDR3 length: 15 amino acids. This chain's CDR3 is CASSYSGQNIYGYTF. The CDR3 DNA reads TGTGCCAGCAGTTACTCTGGACAGAACATCTATGGCTACACCTTC.

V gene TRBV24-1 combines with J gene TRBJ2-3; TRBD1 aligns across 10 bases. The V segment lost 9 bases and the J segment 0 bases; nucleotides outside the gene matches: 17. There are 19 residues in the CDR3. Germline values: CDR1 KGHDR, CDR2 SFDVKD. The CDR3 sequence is CATGTGTGAPVFSTDTQYF. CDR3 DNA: TGTGCCACCGGGACCGGGACAGGGGCACCCGTGTTCAGCACAGATACGCAGTATTTT.

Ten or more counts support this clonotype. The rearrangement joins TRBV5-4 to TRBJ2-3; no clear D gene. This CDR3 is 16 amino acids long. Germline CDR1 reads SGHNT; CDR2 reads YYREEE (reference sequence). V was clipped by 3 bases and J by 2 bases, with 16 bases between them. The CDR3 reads CASSSIKSAPTDTQYF. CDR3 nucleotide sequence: TGTGCCAGCAGCTCAATAAAATCTGCCCCCACAGATACGCAGTATTTT.

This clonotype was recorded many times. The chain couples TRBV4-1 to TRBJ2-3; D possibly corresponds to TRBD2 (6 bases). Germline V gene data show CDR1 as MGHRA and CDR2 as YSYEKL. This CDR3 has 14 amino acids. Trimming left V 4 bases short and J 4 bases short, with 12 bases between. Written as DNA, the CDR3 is TGCGCCAGCAGCCCCGGACTATTATCAGATACGCAGTATTTT. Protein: CASSPGLLSDTQYF.

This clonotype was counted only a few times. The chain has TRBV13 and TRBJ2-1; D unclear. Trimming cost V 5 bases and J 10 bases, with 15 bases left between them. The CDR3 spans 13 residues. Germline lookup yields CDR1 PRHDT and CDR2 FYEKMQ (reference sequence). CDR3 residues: CASSDGALVEQFF. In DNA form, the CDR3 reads TGTGCCAGCAGCGATGGTGCTTTAGTAGAGCAGTTCTTC.